This entry describes one T cell receptor beta chain. Its antigen has not been determined. Within one base of it there is no much larger clone, and no base qualities were kept. V loses 2 bases, J loses 6 bases, and the germline ends lie 14 bases apart. The CDR3 goes from the cysteine to the phenylalanine over 15 residues. Just the 45-base CDR3 DNA is kept, in frame starting at base 1. The CDR1 and CDR2 encoded by the germline V gene are SGHTA and FQGNSA. This entry comes from a study of blood T cell repertoires in COVID-19 (dated by TCRdb to about 2020). Describing the broader study: Samples covering the acute and convalescent phases of COVID-19 were provided by collaborators in the United States, Italy and Spain. The repertoires were released in a freely available public database meant as a resource for research on the immune response to SARS-CoV-2. Subjects who had been exposed to COVID-19, were actively infected with it, or had recovered from it provided the deeply sampled blood TCRbeta repertoires that made up the dataset. The samples were drawn from two sources: the first 160 participants of the ongoing ImmuneRACE study, and about 1,300 subjects contributed by 6 global collaborators. The material from the prospective study consisted of cDNA or gDNA derived from T cells, B-cell-depleted T cells, or PBMCs. Where available, HLA class I and class II types were taken from metadata supplied by the sample provider and were not determined by assay-based typing. Nearly every sample came with metadata listing a de-identified subject ID, COVID-19 status, age in years and sex. The investigation overall reported the following: How much clinical and demographic metadata was included differed by source and by participant, and the metadata was provided uncurated.

TCRbeta CDR3 regions were amplified from genomic DNA using the immunoSEQ Assay, a bias-controlled multiplex PCR. Concerning the study's data processing: The number of nucleated cells in each sample was estimated from the amplification of reference gene primers within the assay. Sequence reads were collapsed and filtered to measure the absolute abundance of every unique TCRbeta CDR3 rearrangement. For each sample, productive Simpson clonality was calculated by taking the square root of Simpson's diversity index across productive rearrangements. TCRdb re-hosts the immuneACCESS table, in-frame sequences only. Its copies lack some clones; in the studies checked, an unresolved V gene accounts for under half of them, and the cause for the rest is not known. V, J and clone size were drawn from that table, and D and trimming were deduced from the DNA. This sample has 55,000 to 80,000 clones in its table, and around 88% of those were observed once. The ten largest make up about 5% of the sample.

The collaborating institutions used their own protocols to collect whole blood in K2EDTA tubes. For TCRbeta analysis, collaborators shipped samples in one of three forms: frozen whole blood, isolated PBMCs, or DNA extracted from either of those sample types. The TCR comes from a man aged 50 to 59 with active COVID-19. What was sequenced was peripheral blood. Rearrangement joined TRBV7-2 to TRBJ2-1, with a weak D call of TRBD2 (7 bases match). This receptor has the CDR3 CASSLIVGGGNEQFF. The sequenced DNA: TGTGCCAGCAGCTTAATCGTGGGAGGGGGCAATGAGCAGTTCTTC. Beyond the CDR3, the reference TRBV7-2 and TRBJ2-1 genes provide the residues; the full variable domain reads: GAGVSQSPSNKVTEKGKDVELRCDPISGHTALYWYRQSLGQGLEFLIYFQGNSAPDKSGLPSDRFSAERTGGSVSTLTIQRTQQEDSAVYLCASSLIVGGGNEQFFGPGTRLTVL.